This TCR beta chain was sequenced for a study of shared clonotypes between healthy human individuals. A remark on this clone: The antigen is not known.

Study-level points and caveats: Naive subsets generally had larger estimated richness than memory subsets. Rarefaction showed that sequencing of sorted subsets was incomplete (despite large depth). Naive CD4 clonotypes overlapped across several donors at approximately 4.5%.

This table comes from immunoSEQ multiplex PCR, and its TCRdb copy is limited to in-frame clones, with some not included. The repertoire consists of more than 1.2 million clones, with 98% to 99% occurring once and the leading ten covering approximately 0.38%. The germline gives CDR1 WSHSY, CDR2 SAAADI. The ends lost 2 bases at V and 5 bases at J; junction bases unmatched: 5. This CDR3 contains 15 residues. The sample comprised naive CD4+ T cells sorted from blood. The subset: CD45RA+ positively selected. The chain has TRBV10-2 and TRBJ2-2; TRBD1 matches at 7 bases. The TCR comes from a man aged 25-45 years in good health. CDR3 DNA sequence: TGCGCCAGCAGTGAGATTGTCAGGGGGACCGGGGAGCTGTTTTTT. Protein sequence: CASSEIVRGTGELFF.